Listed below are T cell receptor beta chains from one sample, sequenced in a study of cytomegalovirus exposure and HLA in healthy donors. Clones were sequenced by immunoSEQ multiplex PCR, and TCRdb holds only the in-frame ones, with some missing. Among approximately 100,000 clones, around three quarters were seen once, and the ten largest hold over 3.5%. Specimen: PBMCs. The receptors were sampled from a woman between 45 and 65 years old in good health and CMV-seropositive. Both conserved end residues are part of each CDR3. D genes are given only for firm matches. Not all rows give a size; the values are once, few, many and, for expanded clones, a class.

TGTGCCAGCAGTCGTAACCCGGGACTAGCAAAAGAGACCCAGTACTTC CASSRNPGLAKETQYF TRBV27 . TRBD2 TRBJ2-5
TGTGCCAGCAGCCCGCGCCGACTAGCGGGGGGGCCTGGCCGCTACGAGCAGTACTTC CASSPRRLAGGPGRYEQYF TRBV7-8 . TRBD2 TRBJ2-7
TGTGCCAGCAGCAAAATTACAGACCCAAGCTCTGGAAACACCATATATTTT CASSKITDPSSGNTIYF TRBV21-1 . . TRBJ1-3
TGCAGCGCCGAACATCCCGATGGCTACACCTTC CSAEHPDGYTF TRBV29-1 . . TRBJ1-2
TGTGCCAGCAGTGAGGCCCTACGGCGGCTCTTC CASSEALRRLF TRBV2 . . TRBJ2-1
TGTGCCAGCAGTGTAAGGGGGGGAGCCTTCTCTGGGGCCAACGTCCTGACTTTC CASSVRGGAFSGANVLTF TRBV2 . . TRBJ2-6
TGTGCCAGCAGTCTAGGACTAGTCACAGAGACCCAGTACTTC CASSLGLVTETQYF TRBV6-5 . TRBD2 TRBJ2-5
TGTGCCAGCAGCCGCAACCAGTTGTACCAAGAGACCCAGTACTTC CASSRNQLYQETQYF TRBV2 . . TRBJ2-5
TGTGCCAGTAGTTCGGTCGGCATAGGGGTTTCTAACTATGGCTACACCTTC CASSSVGIGVSNYGYTF TRBV19 . . TRBJ1-2
TGTGCCAGCAGCTCGGGGGGGGCAACCGGGGAGCTGTTTTTT CASSSGGATGELFF TRBV5-6 . TRBD2 TRBJ2-2
TGTTCCAGCAGCCCCCGCTCGTGGGCTAACACCGGGGAGCTGTTTTTT CSSSPRSWANTGELFF TRBV7-9 . . TRBJ2-2
TGTGCCAGCAGCTTCGGGCGGGGATCCAACACAGATACGCAGTATTTT CASSFGRGSNTDTQYF TRBV5-4 . . TRBJ2-3
TGTGCCAGCAGCCCCCGGGGGTGGTACTCCTACGAGCAGTACTTC CASSPRGWYSYEQYF TRBV5-6 few . TRBJ2-7
TGTGCCAGCAGTTTGAAACCCCACTCCCAGGGAGGAGAGTATGGCTACACCTTC CASSLKPHSQGGEYGYTF TRBV27 . . TRBJ1-2
TGTGCCAGCAGTGACAGGGGGCTTGACAATCAGCCCCAGCATTTT CASSDRGLDNQPQHF TRBV2 . TRBD1 TRBJ1-5
TGCAGCGGGCACACGGGGGGCGGTGAGCAGTTCTTC CSGHTGGGEQFF TRBV29-1 . . TRBJ2-1
TGTGCCAGCAGCTTACAGGGGTCTGGCTATGGCTACACCTTC CASSLQGSGYGYTF TRBV7-9 . . TRBJ1-2
TGTGCCAGTAGTATAGAGGGACAGGTCGGTTCAACCCTCCACTTT CASSIEGQVGSTLHF TRBV19 . TRBD1 TRBJ1-6
TGTGCCAGCAGCTTAGCACCTACAGGAATCTTTTCCACAGATACGCAGTATTTT CASSLAPTGIFSTDTQYF TRBV11-1 . . TRBJ2-3
TGTGCCAGCAGCTTCAGCGGGGGGGCCCTAGCAGATACGCAGTATTTT CASSFSGGALADTQYF TRBV5-6 . TRBD2 TRBJ2-3
TGTGCCATCAGTGAGTCCCGGACTAGCGGGAAAAATGGTGAGCAGTTCTTC CAISESRTSGKNGEQFF TRBV10-3 . TRBD2 TRBJ2-1
TGTGCCAGCAGCTTAGCAGCGGGAGGACCAGAGACCCAGTACTTC CASSLAAGGPETQYF TRBV7-6 . TRBD2 TRBJ2-5
TGTGCCAGCAGCCCGGGACAGGGGACTTGGAATGAGCAGTTCTTC CASSPGQGTWNEQFF TRBV2 . TRBD1 TRBJ2-1
TGTGCCAGCAGCGTGTCGGGACACCTTAACACTGAAGCTTTCTTT CASSVSGHLNTEAFF TRBV9 . . TRBJ1-1
TGTGCCAGCAGCTCGGGGGGCACTGAAGCTTTCTTT CASSSGGTEAFF TRBV5-6 . . TRBJ1-1
TGTGCCAGCAGTGGAGCCCAGGGCTACACCTTC CASSGAQGYTF TRBV6-1 . . TRBJ1-2
TGTGCCACCACAACGACAGGGTCGTTGGAAAAACTGTTTTTT CATTTTGSLEKLFF TRBV10-3 . TRBD1 TRBJ1-4
TGTGCCAGCAGTGAAACTAGCGGGACGAGGTACAATGAGCAGTTCTTC CASSETSGTRYNEQFF TRBV2 once TRBD2 TRBJ2-1
TGTGCCAGCAGCCCCAAGGAGGGAGCTAATTCACCCCTCCACTTT CASSPKEGANSPLHF TRBV7-9 . . TRBJ1-6